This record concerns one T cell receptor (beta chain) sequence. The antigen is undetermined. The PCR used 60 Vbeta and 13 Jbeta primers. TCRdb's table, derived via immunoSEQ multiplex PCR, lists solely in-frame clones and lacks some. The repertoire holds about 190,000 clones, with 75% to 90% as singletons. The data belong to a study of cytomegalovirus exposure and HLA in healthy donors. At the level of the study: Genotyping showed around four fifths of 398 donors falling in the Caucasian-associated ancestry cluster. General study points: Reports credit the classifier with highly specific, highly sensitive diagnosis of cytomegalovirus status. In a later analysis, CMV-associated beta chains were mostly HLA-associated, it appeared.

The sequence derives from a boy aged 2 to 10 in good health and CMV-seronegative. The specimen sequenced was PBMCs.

CDR3 coding DNA: TGTGCCAGCAGGAGGGGACTCGAGCAGTTCTTC. This sequence encodes CASRRGLEQFF. The chain uses TRBV6-5 and TRBJ2-1, with D possibly being TRBD2 (6 bases). CDR3 length equals 11 residues. Trimming removed 6 bases at V and 10 bases at J, with 10 bases between. CDR1 MNHEY and CDR2 SVGAGI come from the germline V gene.